These 7 T cell receptor beta chains originate from one sample sequenced in a study of blood T cell repertoires in COVID-19 (dated by TCRdb to 2019 to 2021). Library generation was performed with the immunoSEQ multiplex PCR assay. This is the immuneACCESS table as TCRdb keeps it, with only in-frame sequences that have V and J called. A part of the clones is gone; compared with another copy, unresolved V genes explain less than half, and the rest is unexplained. The sample profile shows around 470,000 clones; 89% of them were found once. The ten largest clones represent about 1% of the sample. What was sequenced was peripheral blood. The receptors here all came from a man aged 18 to 29 with COVID-19, enrolled during active disease.

This chain joins TRBV11-2 and TRBJ1-3; D is ambiguous. Germline V CDR1 and CDR2: SGHAT, FQNNGV. Trimming removed 1 base at V and 0 bases at J, with 10 bases between. This CDR3 region has 16 residues. The CDR3 coding sequence is TGTGCCAGCAGCTTAGTGCTCGGGGTCTCTGGAAACACCATATATTTT. Protein sequence: CASSLVLGVSGNTIYF.

The chain is built from TRBV2 and TRBJ2-5; D possibly corresponds to TRBD1 (5 bases). The CDR3 is 12 amino acids. The germline gives CDR1 SNHLY, CDR2 FYNNEI. Between the trimmed V and J ends, which lost 8 bases and 5 bases, there was a span of 12 bases. CDR3 DNA: TGTGCCAGCTCAGGGATGAGGGAGACCCAGTACTTC. This sequence encodes CASSGMRETQYF.

The sample holds one count of this clone. This chain connects TRBV9 to TRBJ2-3; maybe TRBD2 (6 bases). The CDR3 runs 14 residues. Trimming cost V 2 bases and J 5 bases, with 12 bases left between them. Germline CDR1 is SGDLS and CDR2 is YYNGEE. In nucleotides, the CDR3 is TGTGCCAGCAGCGTGGAGGGCCTAGGAGATACGCAGTATTTT. The encoded protein is CASSVEGLGDTQYF.

The CDR3 nucleotides read TGCGCCAGCAGCGTGGGAGGACAGTTGGATTCGGAAGCTTTCTTT. Protein: CASSVGGQLDSEAFF. This rearrangement joins TRBV5-1 to TRBJ1-1, with a weak D call TRBD1 (6 bases). V lost 4 bases and J 8 bases, leaving 21 bases between the germline ends. CDR1 and CDR2 from the germline V gene are SGHRS and YFSETQ. This CDR3 spans 15 amino acids.

The J gene is TRBJ2-1, the V gene TRBV5-1; TRBD2 agrees at 8 bases. The CDR3 sequence is 16 residues long. Trimming took 0 bases from V and 10 from J; bases not matched to a gene: 12. CDR1 and CDR2 (germline): SGHRS, YFSETQ. The CDR3 nucleotides are TGCGCCAGCAGCTTGGGACCCGGGACTAGGCAATACGAGCAGTTCTTC. Translated, it gives CASSLGPGTRQYEQFF.

In its sample, this clone was seen a few times. This chain uses TRBV9 with TRBJ2-1; 8 nucleotides agree with TRBD1. CDR3 length equals 12 residues. The germline V gene encodes CDR1 SGDLS and CDR2 YYNGEE. V lost 4 bases and J lost 9; bases outside the gene matches: 3. CDR3: CASSTTGGEQFF. As DNA, the CDR3 is TGTGCCAGCAGCACCACAGGGGGTGAGCAGTTCTTC.

The V gene is TRBV19, the J gene TRBJ1-5, with 7 nucleotides matching TRBD1. Germline-derived CDR1 and CDR2 are LNHDA and SQIVND (reference sequence). The length of the CDR3 is 15 residues. V dropped 7 bases and J dropped 8; count of bases not matched to a gene: 14. The CDR3 nucleotides read TGTGCCAGTAACCCGGGACAGAGGGGAATCAAGCCCCAGCATTTT. The encoded protein is CASNPGQRGIKPQHF.